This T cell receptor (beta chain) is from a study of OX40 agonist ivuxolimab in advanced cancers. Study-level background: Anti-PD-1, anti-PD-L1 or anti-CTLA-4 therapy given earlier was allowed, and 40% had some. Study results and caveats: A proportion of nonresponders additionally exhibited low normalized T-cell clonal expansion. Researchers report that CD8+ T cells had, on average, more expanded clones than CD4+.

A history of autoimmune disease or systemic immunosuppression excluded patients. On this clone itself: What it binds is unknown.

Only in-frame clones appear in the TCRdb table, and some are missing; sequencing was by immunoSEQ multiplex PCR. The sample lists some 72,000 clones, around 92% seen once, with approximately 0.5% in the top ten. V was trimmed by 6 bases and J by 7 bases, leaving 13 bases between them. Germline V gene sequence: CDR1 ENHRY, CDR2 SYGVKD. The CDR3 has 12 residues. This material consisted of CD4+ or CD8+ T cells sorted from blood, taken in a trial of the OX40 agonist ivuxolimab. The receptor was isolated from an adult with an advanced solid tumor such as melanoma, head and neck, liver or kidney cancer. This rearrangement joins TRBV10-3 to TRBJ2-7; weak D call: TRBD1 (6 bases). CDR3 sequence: CAIRQGRGEQYF. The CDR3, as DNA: TGTGCCATCAGACAGGGCAGGGGAGAGCAGTACTTC.